This T cell receptor (beta chain) was captured in a study of blood T cell repertoires in COVID-19. Study background: Samples taken during acute and convalescent COVID-19 were collected in the United States, Italy and Spain. PBMCs, B-cell-depleted T cells, or T cells provided the cDNA or gDNA that made up the material.

Authors' analysis steps: Amplification of reference gene primers provided the estimated nucleated cell counts. Data came from immunoSEQ multiplex PCR; TCRdb stores just in-frame clones and leaves some out. That table supplies the V and J calls and clone size; D and trimming were determined from the DNA. The data contain about 70,000 clones, around 82% of them singletons. Germline loops: CDR1 SQVTM, CDR2 ANQGSEA. Germline trimming cut 5 bases from V and 2 bases from J; bases unmatched to any gene: 7. The CDR3 runs 14 residues. The sample comprised peripheral blood. This TCR came from a human donor in a cohort sampled during active COVID-19. V and J are TRBV29-1 and TRBJ2-7, with 9 nucleotides matching TRBD1. For the CDR3, the DNA is TGCAGCGTTTTTGGGACAGGGTCTACCTACGAGCAGTACTTC. Translated, it gives CSVFGTGSTYEQYF.